This T cell receptor (beta chain) appears in the sequencing data of a study of CD8 T cells in ankylosing spondylitis. Study-wide points: Disease-linked clones bore a CD8+ phenotype and were relatively rare in peripheral blood. Disease-linked clones reportedly showed significant enrichment in matched ankylosing spondylitis synovial fluid. The study identified a TCR beta motif of fewer than 10 highly homologous variants that appeared characteristic of ankylosing spondylitis blood.

Germline CDR1 reads SGDLS; CDR2 reads YYNGEE. Trimming left V 0 bases short and J 5 bases short, with 14 bases between. The CDR3 sequence is 15 residues long. This clonotype was counted ten times or more. What it recognizes is unknown. By quantitative 5'-RACE with molecular barcodes, the TCR beta libraries were made. TCRdb re-derived calls from the 5' RACE reads in MiXCR, one entry per CDR3 protein. The table shows fewer than 550,000 distinct CDR3 sequences, with about 5.7% occurring only once. The clonotype originates from a male donor with ankylosing spondylitis. Sequencing was done on a sample of blood, either unsorted or a sorted T cell fraction (not recorded which). The chain has TRBV9 and TRBJ2-5; tentative D call: TRBD1 (6 bases). DNA for the CDR3: TGTGCCAGCAGCGTAGTTCCTGCAGGGGCGGAGACCCAGTACTTC. It yields the protein CASSVVPAGAETQYF.